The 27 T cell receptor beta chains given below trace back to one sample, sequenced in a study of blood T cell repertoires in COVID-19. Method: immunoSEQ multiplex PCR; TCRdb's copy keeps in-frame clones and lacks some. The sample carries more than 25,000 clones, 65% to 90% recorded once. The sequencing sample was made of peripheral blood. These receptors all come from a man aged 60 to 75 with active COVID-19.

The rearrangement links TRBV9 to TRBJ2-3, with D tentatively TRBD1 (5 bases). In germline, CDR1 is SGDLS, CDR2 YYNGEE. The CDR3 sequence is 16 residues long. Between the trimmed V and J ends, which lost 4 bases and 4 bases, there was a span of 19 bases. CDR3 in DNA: TGTGCCAGCAGCACCGCAAGGGCGGCCAGGGCAGATACGCAGTATTTT. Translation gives CASSTARAARADTQYF.

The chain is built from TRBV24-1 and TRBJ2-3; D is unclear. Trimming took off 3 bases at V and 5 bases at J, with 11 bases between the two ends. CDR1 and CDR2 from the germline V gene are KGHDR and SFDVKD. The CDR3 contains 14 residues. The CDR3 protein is CATSDPTPVDTQYF. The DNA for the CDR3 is TGTGCCACCAGTGATCCCACCCCGGTAGATACGCAGTATTTT.

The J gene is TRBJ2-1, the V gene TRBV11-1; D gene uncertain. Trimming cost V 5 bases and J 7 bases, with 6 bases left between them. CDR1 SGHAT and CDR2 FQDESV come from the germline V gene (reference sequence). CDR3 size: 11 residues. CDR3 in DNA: TGTGCCAGCAGCCTCACAAATGAGCAGTTCTTC. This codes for CASSLTNEQFF.

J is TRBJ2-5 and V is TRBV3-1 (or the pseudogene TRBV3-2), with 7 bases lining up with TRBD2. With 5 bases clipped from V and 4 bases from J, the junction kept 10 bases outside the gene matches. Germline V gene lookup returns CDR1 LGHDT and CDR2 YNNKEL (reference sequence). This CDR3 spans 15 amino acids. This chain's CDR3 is CASSLRTSRLETQYF. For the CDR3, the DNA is TGTGCCAGCAGCTTAAGGACTAGTCGCTTAGAGACCCAGTACTTC.

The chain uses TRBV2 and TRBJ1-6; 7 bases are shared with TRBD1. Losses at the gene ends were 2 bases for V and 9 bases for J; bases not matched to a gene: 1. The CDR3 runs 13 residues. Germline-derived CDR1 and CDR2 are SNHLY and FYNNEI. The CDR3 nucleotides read TGTGCCAGCAGTGAACAGGGGGGTTCACCCCTCCACTTT. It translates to CASSEQGGSPLHF.

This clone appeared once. The CDR3 region is CASSLAPGTTTNEQFF. The CDR3 DNA reads as TGCGCCAGCAGCCTGGCTCCCGGGACTACCACCAATGAGCAGTTCTTC. This chain joins TRBV5-1 and TRBJ2-1, with TRBD2 matching 7 bases. Trimming took 4 bases from V and 6 from J; bases not matched to a gene: 13. Per germline, CDR1 SGHRS and CDR2 YFSETQ. The CDR3 covers 16 residues.

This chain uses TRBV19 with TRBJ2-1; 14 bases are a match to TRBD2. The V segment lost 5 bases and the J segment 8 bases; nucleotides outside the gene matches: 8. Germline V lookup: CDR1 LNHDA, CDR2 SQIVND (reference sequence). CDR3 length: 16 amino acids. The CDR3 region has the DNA TGTGCCAGTAGTTCTCTGGGGACTAGCGGGAGCTATGAGCAGTTCTTC. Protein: CASSSLGTSGSYEQFF. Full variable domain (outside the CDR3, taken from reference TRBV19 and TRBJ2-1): DGGITQSPKYLFRKEGQNVTLSCEQNLNHDAMYWYRQDPGQGLRLIYYSQIVNDFQKGDIAEGYSVSREKKESFPLTVTSAQKNPTAFYLCASSSLGTSGSYEQFFGPGTRLTVL.

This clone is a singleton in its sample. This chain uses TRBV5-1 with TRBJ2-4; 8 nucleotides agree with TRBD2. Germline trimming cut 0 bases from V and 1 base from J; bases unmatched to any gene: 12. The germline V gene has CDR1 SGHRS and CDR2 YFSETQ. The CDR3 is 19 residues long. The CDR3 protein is CASSLGLAGGGEAKNIQYF. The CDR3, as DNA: TGCGCCAGCAGCTTGGGTTTGGCGGGAGGAGGTGAGGCCAAAAACATTCAGTACTTC.

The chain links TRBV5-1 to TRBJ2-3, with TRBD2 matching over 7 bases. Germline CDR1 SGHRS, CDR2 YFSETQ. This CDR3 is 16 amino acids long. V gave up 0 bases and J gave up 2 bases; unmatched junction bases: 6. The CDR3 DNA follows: TGCGCCAGCAGCTTGGCCTTAACTAGCGCCACAGATACGCAGTATTTT. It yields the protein CASSLALTSATDTQYF.

The CDR3 spells CASSFWAENSPLHF. The CDR3 DNA sequence: TGCGCCAGCAGCTTTTGGGCAGAGAATTCACCCCTCCACTTT. The rearrangement links TRBV5-1 to TRBJ1-6; D ambiguous. Looked up from germline, CDR1 is SGHRS and CDR2 is YFSETQ. V was shortened by 2 bases and J by 7 bases, with 10 bases between the two germline ends. This CDR3 is 14 amino acids long.

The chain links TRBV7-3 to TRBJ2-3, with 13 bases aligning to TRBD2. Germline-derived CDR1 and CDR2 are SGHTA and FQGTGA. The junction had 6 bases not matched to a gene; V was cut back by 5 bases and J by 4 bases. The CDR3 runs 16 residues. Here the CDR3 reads CASSHGTSGIADTQYF. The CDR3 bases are TGTGCCAGCAGCCACGGGACTAGCGGGATCGCAGATACGCAGTATTTT.

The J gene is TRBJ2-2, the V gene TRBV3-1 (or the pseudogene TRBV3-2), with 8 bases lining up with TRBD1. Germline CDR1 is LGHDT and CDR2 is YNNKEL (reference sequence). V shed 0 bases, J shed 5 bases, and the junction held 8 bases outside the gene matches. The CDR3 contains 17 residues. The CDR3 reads CASSQDMRQGKTGELFF. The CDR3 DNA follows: TGTGCCAGCAGCCAAGATATGAGACAGGGGAAAACCGGGGAGCTGTTTTTT.

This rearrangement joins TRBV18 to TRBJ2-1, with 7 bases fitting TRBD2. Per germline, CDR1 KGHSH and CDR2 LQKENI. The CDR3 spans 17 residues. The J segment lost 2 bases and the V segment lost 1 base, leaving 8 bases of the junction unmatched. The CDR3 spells CASSPQTPSGTYNEQFF. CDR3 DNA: TGTGCCAGCTCACCACAGACCCCTAGCGGCACCTACAATGAGCAGTTCTTC.

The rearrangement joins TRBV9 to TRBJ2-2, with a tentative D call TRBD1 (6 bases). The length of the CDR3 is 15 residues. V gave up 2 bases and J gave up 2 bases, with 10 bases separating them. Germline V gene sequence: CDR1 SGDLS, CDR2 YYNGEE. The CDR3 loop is CASSVQGTNTGELFF. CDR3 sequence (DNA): TGTGCCAGCAGCGTTCAGGGGACCAACACCGGGGAGCTGTTTTTT.

The CDR3, as DNA: TGCGCCAGCAGCAGGACTAGCGGGGCCTACAATGAGCAGTTCTTC. Protein sequence: CASSRTSGAYNEQFF. The chain recombines TRBV5-1 with TRBJ2-1; 12 bases are shared with TRBD2. Trimming removed 4 bases from V and 2 bases from J; junction bases left unmatched: 1. The germline CDR1 and CDR2 sequences are SGHRS and YFSETQ. The CDR3 sequence is 15 residues long.

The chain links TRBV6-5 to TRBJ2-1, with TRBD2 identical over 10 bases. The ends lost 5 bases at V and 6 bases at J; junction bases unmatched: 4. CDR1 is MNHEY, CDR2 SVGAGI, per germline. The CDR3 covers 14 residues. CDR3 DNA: TGTGCCAGCAGTCGGCTAGCGGGAGCCAATGAGCAGTTCTTC. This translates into CASSRLAGANEQFF.

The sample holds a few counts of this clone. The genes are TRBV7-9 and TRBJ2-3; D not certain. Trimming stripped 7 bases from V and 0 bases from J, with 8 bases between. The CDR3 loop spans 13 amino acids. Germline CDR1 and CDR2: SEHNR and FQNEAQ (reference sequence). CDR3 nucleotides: TGTGCCAGCATTCTGGGCAGCACAGATACGCAGTATTTT. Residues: CASILGSTDTQYF.

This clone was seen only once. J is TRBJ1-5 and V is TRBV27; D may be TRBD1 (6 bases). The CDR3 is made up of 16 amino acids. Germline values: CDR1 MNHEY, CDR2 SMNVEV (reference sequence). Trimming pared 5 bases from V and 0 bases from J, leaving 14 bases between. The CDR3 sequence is CASSPDRFYSNQPQHF. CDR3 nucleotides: TGTGCCAGCAGTCCTGACAGGTTTTATAGCAATCAGCCCCAGCATTTT.

The CDR3: CASSWERVPYEQYF. In nucleotides, the CDR3 is TGTGCCAGCAGTTGGGAGCGGGTGCCCTACGAGCAGTACTTC. The chain combines TRBV27 with TRBJ2-7; possibly TRBD2 for D (6 bases). V dropped 4 bases and J dropped 2 bases, with 12 bases sitting between them. The germline V gene has CDR1 MNHEY and CDR2 SMNVEV (reference sequence). The CDR3 runs to 14 residues.

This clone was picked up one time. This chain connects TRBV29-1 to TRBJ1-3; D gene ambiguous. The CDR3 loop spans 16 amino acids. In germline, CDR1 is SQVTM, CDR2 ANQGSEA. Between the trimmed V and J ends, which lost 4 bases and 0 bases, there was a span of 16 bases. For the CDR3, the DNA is TGCAGCGTTGTTTTCCAATTGGCCCACTCTGGAAACACCATATATTTT. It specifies CSVVFQLAHSGNTIYF. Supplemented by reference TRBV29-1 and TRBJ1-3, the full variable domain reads SAVISQKPSRDICQRGTSLTIQCQVDSQVTMMFWYRQQPGQSLTLIATANQGSEATYESGFVIDKFPISRPNLTFSTLTVSNMSPEDSSIYLCSVVFQLAHSGNTIYFGEGSWLTVV.

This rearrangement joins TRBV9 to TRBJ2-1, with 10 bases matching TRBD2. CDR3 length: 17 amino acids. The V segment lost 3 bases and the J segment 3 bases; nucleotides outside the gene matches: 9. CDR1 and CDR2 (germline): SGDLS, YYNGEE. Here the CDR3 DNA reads TGTGCCAGCAGCGCGACCCTAGCGGGAGCCGGCTACAATGAGCAGTTCTTC. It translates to CASSATLAGAGYNEQFF.

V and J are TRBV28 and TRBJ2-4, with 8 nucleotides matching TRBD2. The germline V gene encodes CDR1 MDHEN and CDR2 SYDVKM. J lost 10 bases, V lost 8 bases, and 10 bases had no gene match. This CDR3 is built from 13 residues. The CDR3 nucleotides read TGTGCCAGCGGGAGCGGGAGCCCATCGATTCAGTACTTC. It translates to CASGSGSPSIQYF.

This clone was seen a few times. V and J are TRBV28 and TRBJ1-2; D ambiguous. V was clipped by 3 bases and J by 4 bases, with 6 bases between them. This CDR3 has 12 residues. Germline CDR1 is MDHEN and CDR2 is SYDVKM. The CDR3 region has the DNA TGTGCCAGCAGTTTGAACAGCTATGGCTACACCTTC. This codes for CASSLNSYGYTF.

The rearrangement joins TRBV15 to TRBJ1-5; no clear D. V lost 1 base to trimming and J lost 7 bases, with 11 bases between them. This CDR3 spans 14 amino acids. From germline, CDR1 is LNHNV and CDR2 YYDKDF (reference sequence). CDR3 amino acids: CATSRGGIEQPQHF. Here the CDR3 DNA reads TGTGCCACCAGCAGAGGAGGGATTGAACAGCCCCAGCATTTT.

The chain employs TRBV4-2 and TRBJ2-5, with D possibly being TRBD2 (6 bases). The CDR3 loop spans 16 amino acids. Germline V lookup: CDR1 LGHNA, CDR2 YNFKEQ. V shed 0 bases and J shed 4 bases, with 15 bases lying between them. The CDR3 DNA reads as TGTGCCAGCAGCCAAGATATCTCGGGGGTCTCAGAGACCCAGTACTTC. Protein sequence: CASSQDISGVSETQYF.

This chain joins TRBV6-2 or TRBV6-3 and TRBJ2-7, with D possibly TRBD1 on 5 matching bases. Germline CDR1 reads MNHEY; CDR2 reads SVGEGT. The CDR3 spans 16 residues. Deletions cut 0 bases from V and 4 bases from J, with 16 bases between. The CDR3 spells CASSYSRSQGSYEQYF. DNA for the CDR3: TGTGCCAGCAGTTACTCGAGGAGCCAGGGTTCGTACGAGCAGTACTTC.

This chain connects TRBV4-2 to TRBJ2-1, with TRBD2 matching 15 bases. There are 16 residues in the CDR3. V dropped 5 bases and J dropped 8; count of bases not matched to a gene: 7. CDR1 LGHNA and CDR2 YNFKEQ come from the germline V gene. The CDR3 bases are TGTGCCAGCAGCACGACCGGGACTAGCGGGAGGCATGAGCAGTTCTTC. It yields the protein CASSTTGTSGRHEQFF.